The 30 T cell receptor beta chains reported below all come from one sample, sequenced in a study of T cells in localized non-small cell lung cancer. Method: immunoSEQ multiplex PCR; TCRdb's copy keeps in-frame clones and lacks some. Among under 95,000 clones listed, around 80% were seen once. Specimen: peripheral blood, collected before any cancer treatment. The receptors were gathered from a female donor over 55 with stage I lung adenocarcinoma.

The rearrangement joins TRBV19 to TRBJ2-7; maybe TRBD2 (6 bases). The CDR3 has 16 residues. V lost 3 bases and J 3 bases, leaving 18 bases between the germline ends. Germline CDR1 is LNHDA and CDR2 is SQIVND (reference sequence). CDR3 sequence: CASSMPTGRLVYEQYF. The CDR3 coding sequence is TGTGCCAGTAGTATGCCTACGGGGAGGTTGGTCTACGAGCAGTACTTC. Full variable domain (outside the CDR3, taken from reference TRBV19 and TRBJ2-7): DGGITQSPKYLFRKEGQNVTLSCEQNLNHDAMYWYRQDPGQGLRLIYYSQIVNDFQKGDIAEGYSVSREKKESFPLTVTSAQKNPTAFYLCASSMPTGRLVYEQYFGPGTRLTVT.

The J gene is TRBJ1-1, the V gene TRBV18, with 8 bases fitting TRBD1. This CDR3 is 14 amino acids long. Germline trimming cut 6 bases from V and 3 bases from J; bases unmatched to any gene: 6. From germline, CDR1 is KGHSH and CDR2 LQKENI. CDR3 DNA: TGTGCCAGCTCCCAAGGCAGGGGGCACACTGAAGCTTTCTTT. This translates into CASSQGRGHTEAFF.

The rearrangement links TRBV10-3 to TRBJ2-7, with TRBD2 as a possible D gene (6 bases). The CDR3 consists of 16 residues. V gave up 2 bases and J gave up 0 bases, with 14 bases separating them. CDR1 and CDR2 from the germline V gene are ENHRY and SYGVKD. For the CDR3, the DNA is TGTGCCATCAGTGAGACCGGGACTGTAAGCTCCTACGAGCAGTACTTC. Translating gives CAISETGTVSSYEQYF.

This chain connects TRBV19 to TRBJ2-7; 11 bases map to TRBD2. CDR3 length equals 15 residues. The germline V gene encodes CDR1 LNHDA and CDR2 SQIVND (reference sequence). Losses at the gene ends were 5 bases for V and 2 bases for J; bases not matched to a gene: 5. The CDR3: CASSSSGGPAYEQYF. The DNA for the CDR3 is TGTGCCAGTAGTTCTAGCGGGGGGCCAGCCTACGAGCAGTACTTC.

The chain uses TRBV5-8 and TRBJ2-1; 15 bases match TRBD2. The V gene's germline CDR1 is SGHTS and CDR2 YDEGEE. The trim removed 1 base at V and 1 base at J, leaving 6 bases unmatched. CDR3 length: 19 amino acids. The CDR3: CASSLFGLAGGPSYNEQFF. The CDR3 DNA is TGTGCCAGCAGCTTGTTCGGACTAGCGGGAGGGCCATCCTACAATGAGCAGTTCTTC.

Here the CDR3 reads CASSLSANNEWATDTQYF. As DNA, the CDR3 is TGTGCCAGCAGCTTATCCGCTAACAATGAATGGGCCACAGATACGCAGTATTTT. The chain is built from TRBV7-6 and TRBJ2-3, with D hard to call. V lost 2 bases to trimming and J lost 2 bases, with 20 bases between them. The CDR3 is made up of 18 amino acids. Germline CDR1 reads SGHVS; CDR2 reads FNYEAQ.

J is TRBJ2-2 and V is TRBV7-2, with TRBD2 identical over 10 bases. Trimming took 5 bases from V and 3 from J; bases not matched to a gene: 3. In germline, CDR1 is SGHTA, CDR2 FQGNSA. CDR3 length: 15 residues. The CDR3: CASSKGLAYTGELFF. The CDR3 DNA is TGTGCCAGCAGCAAGGGACTAGCGTACACCGGGGAGCTGTTTTTT.

The V gene is TRBV5-1, the J gene TRBJ1-1; D uncertain. Germline assignment: CDR1 SGHRS and CDR2 YFSETQ. Between the trimmed V and J ends, which lost 5 bases and 1 base, there was a span of 12 bases. The CDR3 consists of 14 residues. The CDR3: CASRLSTGNTEAFF. CDR3 nucleotide sequence: TGCGCCAGCAGACTTTCAACGGGGAACACTGAAGCTTTCTTT.

This clone came up a few times. This sequence joins TRBV7-9 and TRBJ1-1; D unresolved. V was cut by 8 bases and J by 1 base, with 11 bases left in between. Per the germline V gene, CDR1 is SEHNR and CDR2 is FQNEAQ (reference sequence). This CDR3 is built from 13 residues. CDR3 protein: CASLRLGNTEAFF. The CDR3 region has the DNA TGTGCCAGCCTTAGGTTGGGGAACACTGAAGCTTTCTTT.

This clone showed up just a few times. CDR3 amino acids: CASSQDRGDGELFF. DNA for the CDR3: TGTGCCAGCAGCCAAGATCGGGGAGACGGGGAGCTGTTTTTT. This chain links TRBV4-2 with TRBJ2-2; the D gene is possibly TRBD2 (5 bases). Looked up from germline, CDR1 is LGHNA and CDR2 is YNFKEQ. V lost 0 bases and J 7 bases, leaving 9 bases between the germline ends. The CDR3 spans 14 residues.

J is TRBJ2-7 and V is TRBV28; 10 bases are a match to TRBD1. The CDR3 is 13 amino acids. CDR1 and CDR2 (germline): MDHEN, SYDVKM. The trim removed 7 bases at V and 7 bases at J, leaving 7 bases unmatched. The CDR3, as DNA: TGTGCCAGCACCCCGGGACAGGGGATTGAGCAGTACTTC. Its translation: CASTPGQGIEQYF.

The gene calls are TRBV19 and TRBJ2-2, with D unclear. Germline V gene sequence: CDR1 LNHDA, CDR2 SQIVND (reference sequence). V was trimmed by 5 bases and J by 0 bases, leaving 10 bases between them. The length of the CDR3 is 15 residues. CDR3 region: CASSSPRTNTGELFF. The CDR3 DNA follows: TGTGCCAGTAGTTCCCCACGCACGAACACCGGGGAGCTGTTTTTT. Full variable domain (remainder filled in from reference TRBV19 and TRBJ2-2): DGGITQSPKYLFRKEGQNVTLSCEQNLNHDAMYWYRQDPGQGLRLIYYSQIVNDFQKGDIAEGYSVSREKKESFPLTVTSAQKNPTAFYLCASSSPRTNTGELFFGEGSRLTVL.

The CDR3 spells CASSRDNNYGYTF. CDR3 nucleotides: TGTGCCAGCAGTAGGGACAATAACTATGGCTACACCTTC. The chain joins TRBV25-1 to TRBJ1-2, with a tentative D call TRBD1 (6 bases). The CDR3 has 13 residues. Trimming removed 5 bases at V and 1 base at J, with 8 bases between. CDR1 and CDR2 (germline): MGHDK, SYGVNS.

This chain connects TRBV5-1 to TRBJ2-3, with 12 bases lining up with TRBD2. Per germline, CDR1 SGHRS and CDR2 YFSETQ. V lost 4 bases to trimming and J lost 0 bases; unmatched junction nucleotides: 9. There are 18 residues in the CDR3. The CDR3 spells CASSPKLAGGLSTDTQYF. The CDR3 DNA follows: TGCGCCAGCAGCCCTAAACTAGCGGGGGGCCTCAGCACAGATACGCAGTATTTT.

In DNA form, the CDR3 reads TGCGCCAGCAGCTTACGCCTGACAGGCGCTAACTATGGCTACACCTTC. It translates to CASSLRLTGANYGYTF. V is TRBV5-1 and J is TRBJ1-2; tentatively, D is TRBD1 (6 bases). In germline, CDR1 is SGHRS, CDR2 YFSETQ. Trimming took 2 bases from V and 0 from J, leaving 14 bases between them. CDR3 size: 16 residues.

The chain links TRBV25-1 to TRBJ2-3; 9 bases are shared with TRBD2. Germline loops: CDR1 MGHDK, CDR2 SYGVNS. The V gene end was trimmed by 2 bases and the J gene end by 0 bases; junction bases not matched to a gene: 3. The CDR3 loop spans 16 amino acids. CDR3 nucleotide sequence: TGTGCCAGCAGTGAACTAGCGGGGCGTAGCACAGATACGCAGTATTTT. Protein: CASSELAGRSTDTQYF.

The rearrangement uses TRBV7-2 and TRBJ2-1; D might be TRBD2 (7 bases). V lost 5 bases and J 3 bases, leaving 17 bases between the germline ends. This CDR3 has 16 amino acids. Germline V gene data show CDR1 as SGHTA and CDR2 as FQGNSA. CDR3: CASSPAGGLFYNEQFF. The CDR3 DNA reads TGTGCCAGCAGCCCCGCCGGGGGGCTGTTCTACAATGAGCAGTTCTTC.

This chain links TRBV7-2 with TRBJ2-7; D call uncertain. The CDR3 covers 14 residues. Trimming took off 5 bases at V and 4 bases at J, with 15 bases between the two ends. The germline CDR1 and CDR2 sequences are SGHTA and FQGNSA. The chain's CDR3 is CASSPYKGWYEQYF. CDR3 DNA: TGTGCCAGCAGCCCTTACAAAGGATGGTACGAGCAGTACTTC.

The chain uses TRBV7-9 and TRBJ2-3; TRBD2 matches at 13 bases. Germline V gene data show CDR1 as SEHNR and CDR2 as FQNEAQ (reference sequence). V was pared by 6 bases and J by 6 bases, with 6 bases of the junction left unmatched. The CDR3 contains 15 residues. The CDR3 DNA reads as TGTGCCAGCAGTAACGGACTAGCGGGAGTTGATACGCAGTATTTT. This codes for CASSNGLAGVDTQYF.

This clone was observed a handful of times. This chain's CDR3 is CASSVALAGGPNTGELFF. CDR3 bases: TGTGCCAGCAGCGTAGCTCTAGCGGGAGGGCCGAACACCGGGGAGCTGTTTTTT. The V gene is TRBV9, the J gene TRBJ2-2, with 12 bases that match TRBD2. The ends lost 0 bases at V and 0 bases at J; junction bases unmatched: 3. CDR1 is SGDLS and CDR2 is YYNGEE in the germline V gene. The CDR3 is 18 residues long. Filled out from reference TRBV9 and TRBJ2-2, the complete variable domain reads DSGVTQTPKHLITATGQRVTLRCSPRSGDLSVYWYQQSLDQGLQFLIQYYNGEERAKGNILERFSAQQFPDLHSELNLSSLELGDSALYFCASSVALAGGPNTGELFFGEGSRLTVL.

Here the CDR3 reads CASSLAPTSGYTDTQYF. CDR3 nucleotide sequence: TGTGCCAGCAGCTTGGCTCCCACTAGCGGGTACACAGATACGCAGTATTTT. The chain employs TRBV13 and TRBJ2-3; 9 bases match TRBD2. Germline V gene data show CDR1 as PRHDT and CDR2 as FYEKMQ (reference sequence). The CDR3 loop spans 17 amino acids. V lost 3 bases to trimming and J lost 2 bases; unmatched junction nucleotides: 9. The full variable domain, completed using reference TRBV13 and TRBJ2-3, is AAGVIQSPRHLIKEKRETATLKCYPIPRHDTVYWYQQGPGQDPQFLISFYEKMQSDKGSIPDRFSAQQFSDYHSELNMSSLELGDSALYFCASSLAPTSGYTDTQYFGPGTRLTVL.

The chain employs TRBV5-1 and TRBJ2-6; 8 bases map to TRBD1. After removal of 0 bases from V and 2 bases from J, the junction contained 10 bases not matched to a gene. CDR3 length: 19 amino acids. Germline V lookup: CDR1 SGHRS, CDR2 YFSETQ. CDR3 in DNA: TGCGCCAGCAGCTTGGGACAGGGGCCATACTGGGCTGGGGCCAACGTCCTGACTTTC. Translated: CASSLGQGPYWAGANVLTF.

The gene calls are TRBV30 and TRBJ2-2; TRBD1 is a possible D gene (6 bases). The CDR3 has 17 amino acids. V was cut by 3 bases and J by 4 bases, with 21 bases left in between. The germline gives CDR1 GTSNPN, CDR2 SVGIG (reference sequence). CDR3 sequence reads: CAWRGLEGTTLTGELFF. CDR3 sequence (DNA): TGTGCCTGGAGGGGCCTCGAAGGGACAACTCTCACCGGGGAGCTGTTTTTT.

V gene TRBV5-3 combines with J gene TRBJ2-7; 10 positions match TRBD1. TRBV5-3 is identified as an open reading frame with a role that is uncertain. The V segment lost 0 bases and the J segment 4 bases; nucleotides outside the gene matches: 1. This CDR3 has 14 amino acids. The CDR3 region is CARSLGTGGYEQYF. CDR3 in DNA: TGTGCCAGAAGCTTGGGGACAGGGGGGTACGAGCAGTACTTC.

This chain links TRBV28 with TRBJ2-1; 14 nucleotides line up with TRBD2. The germline V gene encodes CDR1 MDHEN and CDR2 SYDVKM. The junction had 10 bases not matched to a gene; V was cut back by 7 bases and J by 8 bases. CDR3 length: 16 amino acids. As DNA, the CDR3 is TGTGCCAGCACTAACCTGGGACTAGCGGGAGACGATGAGCAGTTCTTC. As protein: CASTNLGLAGDDEQFF.

V gene TRBV9 combines with J gene TRBJ2-3, with D perhaps matching TRBD1 or TRBD2 (5 bases each). V was shortened by 0 bases and J by 2 bases, with 13 bases between the two germline ends. Germline lookup yields CDR1 SGDLS and CDR2 YYNGEE. The CDR3 consists of 16 residues. Written as DNA, the CDR3 is TGTGCCAGCAGCGTAGTTGGGGACCATCCCACAGATACGCAGTATTTT. This gives the protein CASSVVGDHPTDTQYF.

CDR3 DNA sequence: TGTGCCAGCAGTGAAATGAGGGGGCAAGAGACCCAGTACTTC. It specifies CASSEMRGQETQYF. The genes are TRBV2 and TRBJ2-5, with D maybe TRBD1 (6 bases). CDR3 length: 14 residues. V shed 2 bases and J shed 2 bases, with 9 bases lying between them. Per the germline V gene, CDR1 is SNHLY and CDR2 is FYNNEI.

This chain uses TRBV6-1 with TRBJ2-1; 8 bases line up with TRBD1. Germline V gene data show CDR1 as MNHNS and CDR2 as SASEGT. The CDR3 covers 15 residues. V dropped 6 bases and J dropped 7; count of bases not matched to a gene: 11. The DNA for the CDR3 is TGTGCCAGCAGGTCATCAGGGGGCCCCTCTAATGAGCAGTTCTTC. Its protein product is CASRSSGGPSNEQFF.

Turning to this clone: This same CDR3 is encoded by further DNA sequences in the sample. V is TRBV5-6 and J is TRBJ2-7; either TRBD1 or TRBD2 may supply D (5 bases each). The V gene lost 2 bases and the J gene lost 0 bases, with 12 bases spanning the gap. Per the germline V gene, CDR1 is SGHDT and CDR2 is YYEEEE. The length of the CDR3 is 15 residues. CDR3 sequence: CASSFGTASSYEQYF. The CDR3 DNA is TGTGCCAGCAGCTTCGGGACGGCAAGCTCCTACGAGCAGTACTTC. Full variable domain (outside the CDR3, taken from reference TRBV5-6 and TRBJ2-7): DAGVTQSPTHLIKTRGQQVTLRCSPKSGHDTVSWYQQALGQGPQFIFQYYEEEERQRGNFPDRFSGHQFPNYSSELNVNALLLGDSALYLCASSFGTASSYEQYFGPGTRLTVT.

This chain joins TRBV6-1 and TRBJ1-5; TRBD1 agrees at 7 bases. The ends lost 1 base at V and 6 bases at J; junction bases unmatched: 6. The CDR3 extends over 15 amino acids. CDR1 MNHNS and CDR2 SASEGT come from the germline V gene. The CDR3, as DNA: TGTGCCAGCAGTGAAGGCGCAGGGGGAGGTCAGCCCCAGCATTTT. Translation gives CASSEGAGGGQPQHF.